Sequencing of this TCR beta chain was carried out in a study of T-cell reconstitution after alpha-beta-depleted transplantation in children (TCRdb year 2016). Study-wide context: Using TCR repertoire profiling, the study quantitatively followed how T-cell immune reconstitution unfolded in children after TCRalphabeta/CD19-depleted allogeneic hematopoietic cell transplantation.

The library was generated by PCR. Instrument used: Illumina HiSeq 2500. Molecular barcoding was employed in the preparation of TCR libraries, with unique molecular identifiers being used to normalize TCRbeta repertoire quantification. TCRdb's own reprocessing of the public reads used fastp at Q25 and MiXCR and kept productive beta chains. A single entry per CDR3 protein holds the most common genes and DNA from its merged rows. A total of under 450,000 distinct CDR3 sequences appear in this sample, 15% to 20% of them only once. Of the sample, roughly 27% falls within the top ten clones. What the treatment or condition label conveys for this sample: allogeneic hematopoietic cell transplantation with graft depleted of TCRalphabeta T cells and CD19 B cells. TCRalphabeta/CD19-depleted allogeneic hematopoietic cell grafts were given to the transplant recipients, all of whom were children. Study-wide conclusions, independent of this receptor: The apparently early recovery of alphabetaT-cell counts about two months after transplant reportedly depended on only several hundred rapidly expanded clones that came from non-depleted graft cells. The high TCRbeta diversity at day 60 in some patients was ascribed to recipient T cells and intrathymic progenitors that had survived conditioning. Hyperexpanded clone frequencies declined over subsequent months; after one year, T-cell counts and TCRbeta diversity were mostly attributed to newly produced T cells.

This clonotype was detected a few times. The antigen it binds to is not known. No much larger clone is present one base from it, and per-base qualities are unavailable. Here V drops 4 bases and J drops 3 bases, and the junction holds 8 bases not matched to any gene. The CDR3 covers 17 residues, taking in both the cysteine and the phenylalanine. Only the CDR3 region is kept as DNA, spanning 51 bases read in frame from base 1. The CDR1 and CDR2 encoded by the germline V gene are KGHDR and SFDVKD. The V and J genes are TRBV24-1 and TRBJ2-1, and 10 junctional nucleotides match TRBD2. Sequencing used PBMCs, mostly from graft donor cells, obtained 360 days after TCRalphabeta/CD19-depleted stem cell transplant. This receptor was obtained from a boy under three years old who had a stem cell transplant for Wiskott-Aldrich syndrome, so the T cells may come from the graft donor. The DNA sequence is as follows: TGTGCCACCAGTGACTCTTTAGCGGGAGGCCTCTACAATGAGCAGTTCTTC. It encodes CATSDSLAGGLYNEQFF.